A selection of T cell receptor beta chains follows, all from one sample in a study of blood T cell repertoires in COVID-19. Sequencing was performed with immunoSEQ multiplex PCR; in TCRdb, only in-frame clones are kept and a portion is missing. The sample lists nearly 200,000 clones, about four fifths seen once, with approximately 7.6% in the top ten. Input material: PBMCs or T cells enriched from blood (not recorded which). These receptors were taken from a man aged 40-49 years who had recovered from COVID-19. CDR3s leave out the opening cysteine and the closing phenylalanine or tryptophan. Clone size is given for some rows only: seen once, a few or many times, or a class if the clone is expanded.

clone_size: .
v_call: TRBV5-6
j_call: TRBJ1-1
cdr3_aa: ASSLGGFGREDTEAF

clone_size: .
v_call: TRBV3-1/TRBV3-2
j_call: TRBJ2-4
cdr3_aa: ASSHTLAGAKNIQY

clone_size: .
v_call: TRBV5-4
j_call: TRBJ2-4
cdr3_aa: ATLAGRPYILAKNIQY

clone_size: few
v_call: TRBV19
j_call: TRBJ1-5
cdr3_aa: ASRQLNQPQH

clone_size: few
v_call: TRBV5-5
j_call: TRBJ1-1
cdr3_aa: ASSETGQGIEAF

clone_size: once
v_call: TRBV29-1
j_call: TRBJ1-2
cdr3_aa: SADPRTGVAGYT

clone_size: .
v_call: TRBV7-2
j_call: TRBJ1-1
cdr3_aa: ASSQGLEPTEAF

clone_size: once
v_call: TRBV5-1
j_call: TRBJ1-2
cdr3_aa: ASSYRAEQGGYT

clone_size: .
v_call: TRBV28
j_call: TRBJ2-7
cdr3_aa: ASSFRDTSYEQY

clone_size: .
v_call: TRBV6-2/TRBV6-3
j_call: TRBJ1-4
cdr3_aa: ASSYGGVGGEKLF

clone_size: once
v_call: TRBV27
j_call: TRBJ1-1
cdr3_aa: ASSFLGITEAF

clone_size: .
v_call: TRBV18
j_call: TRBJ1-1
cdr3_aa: ASSLQVNTEAF

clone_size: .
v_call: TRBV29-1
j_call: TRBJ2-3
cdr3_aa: SVDSGAAGGDTQY

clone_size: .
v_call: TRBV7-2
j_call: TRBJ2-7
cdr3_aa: ASSLVERGGLEQY

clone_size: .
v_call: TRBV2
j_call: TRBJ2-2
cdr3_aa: ASSPDRGPTGELF

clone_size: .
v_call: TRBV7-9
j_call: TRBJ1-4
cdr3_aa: ASSLGRATNEKLF

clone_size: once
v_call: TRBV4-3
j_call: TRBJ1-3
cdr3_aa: ASSQDEGAIRGNTIY

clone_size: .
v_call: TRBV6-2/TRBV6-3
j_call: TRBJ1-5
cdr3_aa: ASSPTGSHFRNQPQH

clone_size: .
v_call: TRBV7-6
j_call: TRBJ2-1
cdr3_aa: ASSLVLWGLPLNEQF

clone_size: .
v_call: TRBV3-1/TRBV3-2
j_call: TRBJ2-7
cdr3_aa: ASSQAPTVDSYEQY

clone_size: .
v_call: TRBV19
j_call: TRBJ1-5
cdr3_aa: ASSIFGHSRDQPQH

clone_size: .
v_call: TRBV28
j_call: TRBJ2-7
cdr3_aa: ASIQVGQGRYEQY

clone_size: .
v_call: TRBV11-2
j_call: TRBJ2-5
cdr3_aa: ASSLGGGLAGSSQY

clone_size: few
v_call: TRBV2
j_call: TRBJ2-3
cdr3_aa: ASSPNAGRNTDTQY

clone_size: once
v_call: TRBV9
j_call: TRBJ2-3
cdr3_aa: ASSGGQGGVDTQY

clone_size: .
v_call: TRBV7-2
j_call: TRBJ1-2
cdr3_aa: ASSLMNLATGGDGYT

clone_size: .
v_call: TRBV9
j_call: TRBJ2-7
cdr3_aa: ASSVAGQGRQY

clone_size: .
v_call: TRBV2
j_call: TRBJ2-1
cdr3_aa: ASSTSGGYSSYNEQF

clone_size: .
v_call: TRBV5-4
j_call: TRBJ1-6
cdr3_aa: ASSSGQGNSPLH

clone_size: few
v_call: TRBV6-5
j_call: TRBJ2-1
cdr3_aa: ASSYSGGQSYNEQF

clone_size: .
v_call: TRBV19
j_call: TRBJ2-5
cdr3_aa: ASSIQGAQVTQY

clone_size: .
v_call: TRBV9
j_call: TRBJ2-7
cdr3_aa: ASSHTLLAGPDEQY

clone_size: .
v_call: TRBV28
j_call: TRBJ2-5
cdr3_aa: ASKGPAQETQY

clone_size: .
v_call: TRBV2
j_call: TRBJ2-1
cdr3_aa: ASSIVRGGGYNEQF

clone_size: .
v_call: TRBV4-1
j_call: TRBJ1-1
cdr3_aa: ASSPRGLKNTEAF

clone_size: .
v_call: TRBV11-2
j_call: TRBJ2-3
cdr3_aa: ASSLLAGGTDTQY

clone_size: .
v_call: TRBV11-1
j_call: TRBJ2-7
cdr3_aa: ASSYGQTHEQY

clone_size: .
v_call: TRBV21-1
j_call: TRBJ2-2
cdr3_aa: ASSKALPGSGELF

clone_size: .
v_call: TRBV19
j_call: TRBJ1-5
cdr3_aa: ASSIRGGQGANQPQH